This T cell receptor (beta chain) came from a study of technical replicates of blood from a few donors. Sequenced by immunoSEQ multiplex PCR; TCRdb stores in-frame clones only, minus some. The sample holds 44,000 or so clones, around nine tenths seen once. The CDR3 has 15 residues. Between the trimmed V and J ends, which lost 4 bases and 4 bases, there was a span of 17 bases. Germline V CDR1 and CDR2: SGHDT, YYEEEE. V and J are TRBV5-6 and TRBJ1-1; D possibly corresponds to TRBD1 (6 bases). The receptor was derived from a human donor in good health. Some clones in this sample may be carry-over from other donors' samples. Material for sequencing was PBMCs. CDR3 coding DNA: TGTGCCAGCAGCCCCGGGTGGGGGCGTCGCACTGAAGCTTTCTTT. Its protein product is CASSPGWGRRTEAFF.